The present entry profiles one T cell receptor (beta chain) with its context. The antigen is undetermined. As to time point: week 35, safety follow-up. What each vaccine dose contained was 300 ug of mutant IDH1 20-mer peptide, accompanied by topical imiquimod. This CDR3 has 13 amino acids. Germline CDR1 GTSNPN, CDR2 SVGIG (reference sequence). Trimming shortened V by 5 bases and J by 0 bases, and 10 bases separated the two germline ends. This sample is part of a study of a mutant IDH1 vaccine in newly diagnosed glioma. Study-wide background: Beginning 4-6 weeks after radiotherapy alone, or with temozolomide cycles, vaccination took place.

Clones were sequenced by immunoSEQ multiplex PCR, and TCRdb holds only the in-frame ones, with some missing. The sample contains about 74,000 clones, roughly 86% of which appear only once. This sequence joins TRBV30 and TRBJ1-2; D gene uncertain. This clonotype originated in a man aged 30 to 45 with glioma. The sample here was PBMCs, taken from a glioma patient whose treatment included an IDH1 peptide vaccine. CDR3 loop: CAWEEGSNYGYTF. The CDR3 DNA reads as TGTGCCTGGGAGGAGGGCTCTAACTATGGCTACACCTTC.